Only a few counts were recorded for the clone carrying this T cell receptor beta chain. The record originates from a study of STAT5B mutations in CD4+ large granular lymphocyte leukemia. This table comes from immunoSEQ multiplex PCR, and its TCRdb copy is limited to in-frame clones, with some not included. The table records about 32,000 clones, around 71% of them present only once. Germline V gene data show CDR1 as KGHSH and CDR2 as LQKENI. J gave up 4 bases and V 6 bases, and 5 bases lay outside the gene matches. This CDR3 has 14 amino acids. What was sequenced was CD4+ T cells from blood buffy coats. V is TRBV18 and J is TRBJ1-1; the match to TRBD1 covers 10 bases. The receptor was derived from a human donor in good health. In DNA form, the CDR3 reads TGTGCCAGCTCTCGACAGGGGGCAAGCACTGAAGCTTTCTTT. Translating it yields CASSRQGASTEAFF.